This T cell receptor beta chain was recovered during a study of blood T cell repertoires in COVID-19. Study context: From the United States, Italy and Spain came samples of acute and convalescent COVID-19. The analysed material was cDNA or gDNA that came from T cells, B-cell-depleted T cells, or PBMCs.

Unmatched junction bases numbered 9, after V lost 4 bases and J lost 2 bases. The length of the CDR3 is 17 residues. CDR1 and CDR2 (germline): SGHRS, YFSETQ. Assay used: immunoSEQ multiplex PCR; TCRdb lists only in-frame clones, some missing. This table has some 74,000 clones, roughly 80% appearing once. This chain connects TRBV5-1 to TRBJ1-3, with 10 nucleotides matching TRBD1. Sample: peripheral blood. This sequence was found in a woman older than 75 with active or convalescent COVID-19. The CDR3 sequence: CASSLGQGPKAGNTIYF. In DNA form, the CDR3 reads TGCGCCAGCAGCCTGGGACAGGGGCCGAAAGCTGGAAACACCATATATTTT. The full variable domain, its missing parts supplied by reference TRBV5-1 and TRBJ1-3, is KAGVTQTPRYLIKTRGQQVTLSCSPISGHRSVSWYQQTPGQGLQFLFEYFSETQRNKGNFPGRFSGRQFSNSRSEMNVSTLELGDSALYLCASSLGQGPKAGNTIYFGEGSWLTVV.